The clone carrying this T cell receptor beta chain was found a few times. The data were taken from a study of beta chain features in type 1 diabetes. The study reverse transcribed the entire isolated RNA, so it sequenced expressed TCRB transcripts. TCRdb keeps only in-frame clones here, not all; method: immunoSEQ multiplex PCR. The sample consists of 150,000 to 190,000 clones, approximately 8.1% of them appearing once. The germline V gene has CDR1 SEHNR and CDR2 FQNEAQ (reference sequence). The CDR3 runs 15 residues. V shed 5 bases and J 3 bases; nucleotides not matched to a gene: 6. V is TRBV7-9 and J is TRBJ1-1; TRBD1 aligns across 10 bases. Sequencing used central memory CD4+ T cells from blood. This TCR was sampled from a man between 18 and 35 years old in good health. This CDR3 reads CASSRRGTGDTEAFF. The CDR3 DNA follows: TGTGCCAGCAGCAGAAGAGGGACAGGGGACACTGAAGCTTTCTTT.